The rows below give T cell receptor beta chains drawn from one sample of a study of human T cells and chemical hapten exposure. TCRdb independently ran MiXCR on the RACE reads; one entry per CDR3 protein. Of around 69,000 distinct CDR3 sequences in the sample, 6.5% to 10% were seen once. The sample in question was whole blood, obtained in connection with sensitization to the hapten diphenylcyclopropenone (DPC). These receptor sequences come from a woman aged 50 to 60 with alopecia areata. Some clones in this sample may be carry-over from other donors' samples. Each CDR3 is given with its conserved first and last residue. Fields, in order: clone size, J gene, V gene, D gene, CDR3 DNA, CDR3 protein. A D gene is named only where the DNA matches it firmly. Some rows mark clone size as missing; the rest say once, few, many or name a class of expanded clone.

clone size: many; J gene: TRBJ1-1; V gene: TRBV2; D gene: NA; CDR3 DNA: TGTGCCGTATCACCACCCCAGGGGTTGAGCACTGAAGCTTTCTTT; CDR3 protein: CAVSPPQGLSTEAFF
clone size: NA; J gene: TRBJ1-5; V gene: TRBV7-3; D gene: NA; CDR3 DNA: TGTGCCAGCAGCTCAGGGGCTGATCAGCCCCAGCATTTT; CDR3 protein: CASSSGADQPQHF
clone size: many; J gene: TRBJ1-4; V gene: TRBV5-1; D gene: NA; CDR3 DNA: TGCGCCAGCAGCTTGGGGGGCGAGAAACTGTTTTTT; CDR3 protein: CASSLGGEKLFF
clone size: many; J gene: TRBJ1-1; V gene: TRBV11-2; D gene: NA; CDR3 DNA: TGTGCCAGCAGCTTAAGGACAGAGAACACTGAAGCTTTCTTT; CDR3 protein: CASSLRTENTEAFF
clone size: few; J gene: TRBJ2-7; V gene: TRBV5-1; D gene: NA; CDR3 DNA: TGCGCCAGCAGCTTGAGGCCAGGGGAACGCAGCGAGCAGTACTTC; CDR3 protein: CASSLRPGERSEQYF
clone size: many; J gene: TRBJ2-6; V gene: TRBV3-1; D gene: TRBD1; CDR3 DNA: TGTGCCAGCAGCCCCTCAGGGACAGGGGCTGGGGCCAACGTCCTGACTTTC; CDR3 protein: CASSPSGTGAGANVLTF
clone size: NA; J gene: TRBJ2-3; V gene: TRBV3-1; D gene: TRBD2; CDR3 DNA: TGTGCCAGCGGACTAGCGGGACTGTCTGGAGATACGCAGTATTTT; CDR3 protein: CASGLAGLSGDTQYF
clone size: few; J gene: TRBJ2-3; V gene: TRBV2; D gene: TRBD1; CDR3 DNA: TGTGCCAGCAGCCGAGACAGGGGGCGCCCAGATACGCAGTATTTT; CDR3 protein: CASSRDRGRPDTQYF
clone size: many; J gene: TRBJ1-1; V gene: TRBV6-5; D gene: TRBD1; CDR3 DNA: TGTGCCAGCAGTTACTCGATTTTCGGGACAGTAGAAGCTTTCTTT; CDR3 protein: CASSYSIFGTVEAFF
clone size: NA; J gene: TRBJ2-3; V gene: TRBV27; D gene: TRBD2; CDR3 DNA: TGTGCCAGCATTTCGGGGGGGCCGGGAGATACGCAGTATTTT; CDR3 protein: CASISGGPGDTQYF
clone size: few; J gene: TRBJ1-3; V gene: TRBV5-1; D gene: NA; CDR3 DNA: TGCGCCAGCAGGCCGGCCGGGGACTCTGGAAACACCATATATTTT; CDR3 protein: CASRPAGDSGNTIYF
clone size: many; J gene: TRBJ2-1; V gene: TRBV14; D gene: NA; CDR3 DNA: TGTGCCAGCAGCCAAATAGGAACTTATGGGGCCTACAATGAGCAGTTCTTC; CDR3 protein: CASSQIGTYGAYNEQFF
clone size: few; J gene: TRBJ1-1; V gene: TRBV7-2; D gene: NA; CDR3 DNA: TGTGCCAGCAGCTTAGCGGGGCTCACTGAAGCTTTCTTT; CDR3 protein: CASSLAGLTEAFF
clone size: many; J gene: TRBJ1-1; V gene: TRBV6-5; D gene: NA; CDR3 DNA: TGTGCCAGCAGCTGGGCAAATAAGGCTTTCTTT; CDR3 protein: CASSWANKAFF
clone size: NA; J gene: TRBJ2-7; V gene: TRBV28; D gene: TRBD2; CDR3 DNA: TGTGCCAGCGCGACTAGCGGAACCTACGAGCAGTACTTC; CDR3 protein: CASATSGTYEQYF
clone size: NA; J gene: TRBJ1-6; V gene: TRBV10-3; D gene: NA; CDR3 DNA: TGTGCCATCAAGGACGTAGGGGCCCTCCACTTT; CDR3 protein: CAIKDVGALHF
clone size: few; J gene: TRBJ2-3; V gene: TRBV7-7; D gene: TRBD2; CDR3 DNA: TGTGCCAGCAGCCGGGGGGCAGCGGGAGATCGGCGGGGCGATACGCAGTATTTT; CDR3 protein: CASSRGAAGDRRGDTQYF
clone size: few; J gene: TRBJ1-4; V gene: TRBV6-5; D gene: NA; CDR3 DNA: TGTGCCAGCGGATCGGCCCCCGGGCAGGGTAATGAAAAACTGTTTTTT; CDR3 protein: CASGSAPGQGNEKLFF
clone size: NA; J gene: TRBJ1-1; V gene: TRBV5-6; D gene: TRBD1; CDR3 DNA: TGTGCCAGCAGCTTGGAAGGGGGCGCAGAGAACACTAAAGCTTTCTTT; CDR3 protein: CASSLEGGAENTKAFF
clone size: few; J gene: TRBJ2-5; V gene: TRBV10-3; D gene: TRBD2; CDR3 DNA: TGTGCCATCAGTGAGACAGGACTAGCGGCTTTAGGGCCAGAGACCCAGTACTTC; CDR3 protein: CAISETGLAALGPETQYF
clone size: NA; J gene: TRBJ2-7; V gene: TRBV19; D gene: TRBD2; CDR3 DNA: TGTGCCAGTAGTATTGGGATGCGGGGGTCCTACGAGCAGTACTTC; CDR3 protein: CASSIGMRGSYEQYF
clone size: NA; J gene: TRBJ1-1; V gene: TRBV29-1; D gene: NA; CDR3 DNA: TGCAGCGTTGAGCGGGACCCCAAGATGAACACTGAAGCTTTCTTT; CDR3 protein: CSVERDPKMNTEAFF
clone size: many; J gene: TRBJ1-2; V gene: TRBV6-5; D gene: NA; CDR3 DNA: TGTGCCAGCGGGGAGAGGGACTATGGCTACACCTTC; CDR3 protein: CASGERDYGYTF
clone size: many; J gene: TRBJ1-6; V gene: TRBV20-1; D gene: NA; CDR3 DNA: TGCAGTGCTAGAGATAACTCCCCGGGTTCACCCCTCCACTTT; CDR3 protein: CSARDNSPGSPLHF
clone size: many; J gene: TRBJ1-5; V gene: TRBV20-1; D gene: NA; CDR3 DNA: TGCAGTGCTCCCCAGGGATATAGCAATCAGCCCCAGCATTTT; CDR3 protein: CSAPQGYSNQPQHF
clone size: NA; J gene: TRBJ2-3; V gene: TRBV28; D gene: TRBD2; CDR3 DNA: TGTGCCAGCAGTTCCTCTGGGACTAGAACAGATACGCAGTATTTT; CDR3 protein: CASSSSGTRTDTQYF
clone size: few; J gene: TRBJ2-7; V gene: TRBV20-1; D gene: TRBD2; CDR3 DNA: TGCAGTGCTCCGGGACTAGCGGGATTCTACGAGCAGTACTTC; CDR3 protein: CSAPGLAGFYEQYF
clone size: many; J gene: TRBJ1-1; V gene: TRBV24-1; D gene: NA; CDR3 DNA: TGTGCCACCAGTGATCCGAAGATACCGCAAGCTTTCTTT; CDR3 protein: CATSDPKIPQAFF
clone size: few; J gene: TRBJ2-3; V gene: TRBV7-2; D gene: NA; CDR3 DNA: TGTGCCAGCAGCCTGACCTTTAGCACAGATACGCAGTATTTT; CDR3 protein: CASSLTFSTDTQYF
clone size: few; J gene: TRBJ2-1; V gene: TRBV2; D gene: TRBD2; CDR3 DNA: TGTGCCAGCAGAACAGGACTAGCCGGGGGGCAGTTCTTC; CDR3 protein: CASRTGLAGGQFF
clone size: few; J gene: TRBJ1-5; V gene: TRBV27; D gene: NA; CDR3 DNA: TGTGCCAGCAGTCCTCAAGGTGCGAGGGATTGTTTT; CDR3 protein: CASSPQGARDCF
clone size: few; J gene: TRBJ1-4; V gene: TRBV5-4; D gene: TRBD1; CDR3 DNA: TGTGCCAGCAGCGATGGGACAGGGCTCGGCACTAATGAAAAACTGTTTTTT; CDR3 protein: CASSDGTGLGTNEKLFF
clone size: NA; J gene: TRBJ1-2; V gene: TRBV18; D gene: NA; CDR3 DNA: TGTGCCAGCTCAAGGACGGATTATGGCTACACCTTC; CDR3 protein: CASSRTDYGYTF
clone size: many; J gene: TRBJ1-4; V gene: TRBV21-1; D gene: NA; CDR3 DNA: TGTGCCAGCAGCAAGAGTCACTTGTCTCCTAATGAAAAACTGTTTTTT; CDR3 protein: CASSKSHLSPNEKLFF
clone size: NA; J gene: TRBJ2-1; V gene: TRBV18; D gene: TRBD2; CDR3 DNA: TGTGCCAGCTCACCACCGTTAGCGGGAGGTCATGAGCAGTTCTTC; CDR3 protein: CASSPPLAGGHEQFF
clone size: few; J gene: TRBJ1-2; V gene: TRBV5-5; D gene: NA; CDR3 DNA: TGTGCCAGCACCGTTGGTATCAGCCACTATGGCTACACCTTC; CDR3 protein: CASTVGISHYGYTF
clone size: NA; J gene: TRBJ2-7; V gene: TRBV6-2/TRBV6-3; D gene: TRBD1; CDR3 DNA: TGTGCCAGCAGTTACTCGGACAGGGATTTCTACGAGCAGTACTTC; CDR3 protein: CASSYSDRDFYEQYF
clone size: few; J gene: TRBJ1-5; V gene: TRBV4-2; D gene: NA; CDR3 DNA: TGTGCCAGCAGCCCGCTGGCGGGACACAATCAGCCCCAGCATTTT; CDR3 protein: CASSPLAGHNQPQHF
clone size: NA; J gene: TRBJ1-3; V gene: TRBV19; D gene: NA; CDR3 DNA: TGTGCCAGTAGTACCCCGCCGAGCTCTGGAAACACCATATATTTT; CDR3 protein: CASSTPPSSGNTIYF
clone size: many; J gene: TRBJ1-1; V gene: TRBV29-1; D gene: NA; CDR3 DNA: TGCAGCGTTTACTGGTACACTGAAGCTTTCTTT; CDR3 protein: CSVYWYTEAFF
clone size: many; J gene: TRBJ1-1; V gene: TRBV5-6; D gene: NA; CDR3 DNA: TGTGCCAGCAGCTTGGAGGCTGTAAAGACTGAAGCTTTCTTT; CDR3 protein: CASSLEAVKTEAFF
clone size: few; J gene: TRBJ1-5; V gene: TRBV27; D gene: NA; CDR3 DNA: TGTGCCAGCAGTTTATGGTCCCCAGGCGACCAGCCCCAGCATTTT; CDR3 protein: CASSLWSPGDQPQHF